Listed below are T cell receptor beta chains from one sample, sequenced in a study of OX40 agonist ivuxolimab in advanced cancers. This table comes from immunoSEQ multiplex PCR, and its TCRdb copy is limited to in-frame clones, with some not included. The sample holds roughly 70,000 clones, less than 90% seen once. This material consisted of CD4+ or CD8+ T cells sorted from blood, taken in a trial of the OX40 agonist ivuxolimab. The receptor set was obtained from an adult with an advanced solid tumor such as melanoma, head and neck, liver or kidney cancer. Both conserved end residues are part of each CDR3. The order of the fields is CDR3 length, V gene, J gene, clone size, D gene, CDR3 protein, CDR3 DNA. D genes are given only for firm matches. A row's size may be missing; if present it is once, few, many or a size class.

cdr3_length: 15
v_call: TRBV6-1
j_call: TRBJ1-6
clone_size: NA
d_call: NA
cdr3_aa: CASSEEGGQSSPLHF
cdr3_nt: TGTGCCAGCAGTGAAGAGGGAGGTCAAAGTTCACCCCTCCACTTT

cdr3_length: 11
v_call: TRBV11-2
j_call: TRBJ2-7
clone_size: few
d_call: NA
cdr3_aa: CASSLGGPKYF
cdr3_nt: TGTGCCAGCAGCTTAGGGGGGCCCAAGTACTTC

cdr3_length: 14
v_call: TRBV19
j_call: TRBJ2-7
clone_size: NA
d_call: NA
cdr3_aa: CASNPTGTSYEQYF
cdr3_nt: TGTGCCAGTAACCCGACAGGGACTTCCTACGAGCAGTACTTC

cdr3_length: 13
v_call: TRBV7-2
j_call: TRBJ1-1
clone_size: NA
d_call: NA
cdr3_aa: CASSTHNGGEAFF
cdr3_nt: TGTGCCAGCAGCACCCATAATGGTGGTGAAGCTTTCTTT

cdr3_length: 14
v_call: TRBV6-5
j_call: TRBJ1-1
clone_size: few
d_call: NA
cdr3_aa: CASSYEGMNTEAFF
cdr3_nt: TGTGCCAGCAGTTACGAGGGAATGAACACTGAAGCTTTCTTT

cdr3_length: 14
v_call: TRBV11-2
j_call: TRBJ1-1
clone_size: NA
d_call: TRBD1
cdr3_aa: CASSLRDSHPEAFF
cdr3_nt: TGTGCCAGCAGCCTCCGGGACAGTCACCCTGAAGCTTTCTTT

cdr3_length: 12
v_call: TRBV12-5
j_call: TRBJ2-5
clone_size: NA
d_call: NA
cdr3_aa: CASGTTSQEQYF
cdr3_nt: TGTGCTAGTGGTACGACTAGTCAGGAGCAGTACTTC

cdr3_length: 14
v_call: TRBV19
j_call: TRBJ1-5
clone_size: once
d_call: TRBD1
cdr3_aa: CASRRTGVEQPQHF
cdr3_nt: TGTGCCAGTAGAAGGACAGGGGTAGAACAGCCCCAGCATTTT

cdr3_length: 13
v_call: TRBV30
j_call: TRBJ1-2
clone_size: NA
d_call: NA
cdr3_aa: CAWSVKVPTGYTF
cdr3_nt: TGTGCCTGGAGTGTAAAGGTCCCCACGGGCTACACCTTC

cdr3_length: 15
v_call: TRBV9
j_call: TRBJ1-1
clone_size: NA
d_call: NA
cdr3_aa: CASSVEEVANTEAFF
cdr3_nt: TGTGCCAGCAGCGTAGAGGAAGTTGCGAACACTGAAGCTTTCTTT

cdr3_length: 15
v_call: TRBV4-1
j_call: TRBJ2-7
clone_size: NA
d_call: NA
cdr3_aa: CASSQNPGTIYEQYF
cdr3_nt: TGCGCCAGCAGCCAGAACCCCGGGACCATCTACGAGCAGTACTTC

cdr3_length: 12
v_call: TRBV5-1
j_call: TRBJ1-5
clone_size: NA
d_call: NA
cdr3_aa: CASRLDGGAQHF
cdr3_nt: TGCGCCAGCAGGCTGGATGGGGGTGCCCAGCATTTT

cdr3_length: 13
v_call: TRBV7-3
j_call: TRBJ1-1
clone_size: NA
d_call: NA
cdr3_aa: CASSARRETEAFF
cdr3_nt: TGTGCCAGCAGCGCCCGCCGGGAGACTGAAGCTTTCTTT

cdr3_length: 15
v_call: TRBV27
j_call: TRBJ1-4
clone_size: few
d_call: NA
cdr3_aa: CASSPPGAYNEKLFF
cdr3_nt: TGTGCCAGCAGTCCCCCGGGGGCCTATAATGAAAAACTGTTTTTT

cdr3_length: 14
v_call: TRBV4-2
j_call: TRBJ2-3
clone_size: NA
d_call: NA
cdr3_aa: CASSPAGRPDTQYF
cdr3_nt: TGTGCCAGCAGCCCTGCAGGTAGGCCAGATACGCAGTATTTT

cdr3_length: 14
v_call: TRBV30
j_call: TRBJ1-1
clone_size: NA
d_call: NA
cdr3_aa: CAWSVGRSNTEAFF
cdr3_nt: TGTGCCTGGAGTGTGGGCAGGTCGAACACTGAAGCTTTCTTT

cdr3_length: 13
v_call: TRBV19
j_call: TRBJ1-5
clone_size: NA
d_call: TRBD1
cdr3_aa: CATKDRGNQPQHF
cdr3_nt: TGTGCCACGAAGGACAGGGGCAATCAGCCCCAGCATTTT

cdr3_length: 14
v_call: TRBV6-5
j_call: TRBJ1-2
clone_size: NA
d_call: TRBD1
cdr3_aa: CASSSRGGGYGYTF
cdr3_nt: TGTGCCAGCAGTTCCAGGGGGGGAGGGTATGGCTACACCTTC

cdr3_length: 14
v_call: TRBV5-5
j_call: TRBJ1-4
clone_size: few
d_call: NA
cdr3_aa: CASSLTATNEKLFF
cdr3_nt: TGTGCCAGCAGCTTGACAGCAACTAATGAAAAACTGTTTTTT

cdr3_length: 13
v_call: TRBV15
j_call: TRBJ2-7
clone_size: NA
d_call: TRBD2
cdr3_aa: CATSRGLAGEQYF
cdr3_nt: TGTGCCACCAGCAGAGGACTAGCGGGGGAGCAGTACTTC

cdr3_length: 13
v_call: TRBV7-8
j_call: TRBJ2-3
clone_size: NA
d_call: TRBD2
cdr3_aa: CASRVAGADTQYF
cdr3_nt: TGTGCCAGCAGGGTCGCGGGGGCAGATACGCAGTATTTT

cdr3_length: 17
v_call: TRBV9
j_call: TRBJ2-4
clone_size: NA
d_call: TRBD1
cdr3_aa: CASSVATGQGAGDIQYF
cdr3_nt: TGTGCCAGCAGCGTAGCTACCGGACAGGGGGCGGGGGACATTCAGTACTTC

cdr3_length: 15
v_call: TRBV6-5
j_call: TRBJ2-5
clone_size: NA
d_call: TRBD1
cdr3_aa: CASSPHRGRGETQYF
cdr3_nt: TGTGCCAGCAGTCCCCACAGGGGGCGCGGAGAGACCCAGTACTTC

cdr3_length: 16
v_call: TRBV7-3
j_call: TRBJ1-4
clone_size: NA
d_call: NA
cdr3_aa: CASSDPRGPTNEKLFF
cdr3_nt: TGTGCCAGCAGCGACCCCCGGGGCCCAACTAATGAAAAACTGTTTTTT

cdr3_length: 14
v_call: TRBV11-3
j_call: TRBJ2-3
clone_size: NA
d_call: NA
cdr3_aa: CASSLGGLTDTQYF
cdr3_nt: TGTGCCAGCAGCCTTGGAGGGCTCACAGATACGCAGTATTTT

cdr3_length: 16
v_call: TRBV5-1
j_call: TRBJ1-1
clone_size: NA
d_call: TRBD1
cdr3_aa: CASSLGQGGGGTEAFF
cdr3_nt: TGCGCCAGCAGCTTGGGACAGGGAGGTGGAGGGACTGAAGCTTTCTTT

cdr3_length: 14
v_call: TRBV19
j_call: TRBJ1-2
clone_size: NA
d_call: NA
cdr3_aa: CASSLQGMVYGYTF
cdr3_nt: TGTGCCAGTAGCTTACAGGGCATGGTCTATGGCTACACCTTC

cdr3_length: 12
v_call: TRBV2
j_call: TRBJ1-4
clone_size: NA
d_call: NA
cdr3_aa: CASNGLDEKLFF
cdr3_nt: TGTGCCAGCAACGGCTTGGATGAAAAACTGTTTTTT

cdr3_length: 15
v_call: TRBV6-1
j_call: TRBJ2-3
clone_size: once
d_call: NA
cdr3_aa: CASRVIKGSTDTQYF
cdr3_nt: TGTGCCAGCAGAGTTATAAAAGGATCCACAGATACGCAGTATTTT

cdr3_length: 14
v_call: TRBV4-2
j_call: TRBJ1-1
clone_size: NA
d_call: NA
cdr3_aa: CASSQDPRHPEAFF
cdr3_nt: TGTGCCAGCAGCCAAGATCCCAGGCACCCTGAAGCTTTCTTT

cdr3_length: 14
v_call: TRBV10-1
j_call: TRBJ1-3
clone_size: NA
d_call: NA
cdr3_aa: CASSEAGDGNTIYF
cdr3_nt: TGCGCCAGCAGTGAGGCAGGGGATGGCAACACCATATATTTT

cdr3_length: 15
v_call: TRBV6-1
j_call: TRBJ2-7
clone_size: NA
d_call: TRBD1
cdr3_aa: CASSDPSGGIYEQYF
cdr3_nt: TGTGCCAGCAGTGACCCTTCAGGGGGTATCTACGAGCAGTACTTC

cdr3_length: 14
v_call: TRBV5-1
j_call: TRBJ1-6
clone_size: NA
d_call: NA
cdr3_aa: CASSQTGANSPLHF
cdr3_nt: TGCGCCAGCAGCCAGACAGGAGCTAATTCACCCCTCCACTTT

cdr3_length: 14
v_call: TRBV29-1
j_call: TRBJ1-1
clone_size: NA
d_call: TRBD1
cdr3_aa: CSVLTGQRNTEAFF
cdr3_nt: TGCAGCGTCCTAACGGGACAGCGCAACACTGAAGCTTTCTTT

cdr3_length: 15
v_call: TRBV7-2
j_call: TRBJ1-1
clone_size: NA
d_call: NA
cdr3_aa: CASSKDRIQGTEAFF
cdr3_nt: TGTGCCAGCAGCAAGGACAGAATACAAGGCACTGAAGCTTTCTTT

cdr3_length: 16
v_call: TRBV11-3
j_call: TRBJ2-7
clone_size: NA
d_call: NA
cdr3_aa: CASSLGTGTSTYEQYF
cdr3_nt: TGTGCCAGCAGCTTAGGTACCGGGACTTCCACCTACGAGCAGTACTTC

cdr3_length: 14
v_call: TRBV2
j_call: TRBJ1-5
clone_size: once
d_call: NA
cdr3_aa: CASSEALWNQPQHF
cdr3_nt: TGTGCCAGCAGTGAAGCATTGTGGAATCAGCCCCAGCATTTT

cdr3_length: 14
v_call: TRBV16
j_call: TRBJ1-2
clone_size: NA
d_call: NA
cdr3_aa: CASSQYLGLNGYTF
cdr3_nt: TGTGCCAGCAGCCAATATTTGGGTCTAAATGGCTACACCTTC

cdr3_length: 15
v_call: TRBV5-4
j_call: TRBJ1-6
clone_size: NA
d_call: NA
cdr3_aa: CASSLNTDYNSPLHF
cdr3_nt: TGTGCCAGCAGCTTAAATACGGACTATAATTCACCCCTCCACTTT

cdr3_length: 16
v_call: TRBV6-1
j_call: TRBJ1-3
clone_size: once
d_call: NA
cdr3_aa: CASSDWGAPSGNTIYF
cdr3_nt: TGTGCCAGCAGTGATTGGGGGGCTCCCTCTGGAAACACCATATATTTT

cdr3_length: 15
v_call: TRBV11-2
j_call: TRBJ2-1
clone_size: NA
d_call: NA
cdr3_aa: CASSLGPDLYNEQFF
cdr3_nt: TGTGCCAGCAGCTTAGGGCCGGATCTCTACAATGAGCAGTTCTTC

cdr3_length: 15
v_call: TRBV28
j_call: TRBJ1-1
clone_size: NA
d_call: TRBD1
cdr3_aa: CASSHRGVRNTEAFF
cdr3_nt: TGTGCCAGCAGTCACAGGGGGGTAAGGAACACTGAAGCTTTCTTT

cdr3_length: 14
v_call: TRBV7-9
j_call: TRBJ1-4
clone_size: NA
d_call: TRBD1
cdr3_aa: CASSRDSVNEKLFF
cdr3_nt: TGTGCCAGCAGCCGGGACAGCGTTAATGAAAAACTGTTTTTT

cdr3_length: 14
v_call: TRBV10-1
j_call: TRBJ1-1
clone_size: few
d_call: TRBD1
cdr3_aa: CASSPGQGTGEAFF
cdr3_nt: TGCGCCAGCAGCCCCGGACAGGGCACAGGGGAAGCTTTCTTT

cdr3_length: 16
v_call: TRBV7-9
j_call: TRBJ2-7
clone_size: NA
d_call: TRBD1
cdr3_aa: CASSPGQGRGSYEQYF
cdr3_nt: TGTGCCAGCAGCCCAGGACAGGGCCGGGGGTCCTACGAGCAGTACTTC

cdr3_length: 15
v_call: TRBV7-6
j_call: TRBJ2-2
clone_size: NA
d_call: NA
cdr3_aa: CASSLLSPLAGELFF
cdr3_nt: TGTGCCAGCAGCTTATTAAGTCCCTTGGCCGGGGAGCTGTTTTTT

cdr3_length: 14
v_call: TRBV6-5
j_call: TRBJ2-7
clone_size: once
d_call: TRBD1
cdr3_aa: CASRRQQGRYEQYF
cdr3_nt: TGTGCCAGCAGACGTCAACAGGGGCGCTACGAGCAGTACTTC

cdr3_length: 11
v_call: TRBV6-6
j_call: TRBJ1-2
clone_size: NA
d_call: NA
cdr3_aa: CASSLDYGYTF
cdr3_nt: TGTGCCAGCAGCCTCGACTATGGCTACACCTTC

cdr3_length: 13
v_call: TRBV19
j_call: TRBJ2-1
clone_size: NA
d_call: TRBD1
cdr3_aa: CASSISDRNEQFF
cdr3_nt: TGTGCCAGTAGTATCTCGGACAGGAATGAGCAGTTCTTC

cdr3_length: 11
v_call: TRBV5-6
j_call: TRBJ2-5
clone_size: NA
d_call: NA
cdr3_aa: CASQRRETQYF
cdr3_nt: TGTGCCAGCCAAAGGAGAGAGACCCAGTACTTC

cdr3_length: 15
v_call: TRBV19
j_call: TRBJ2-7
clone_size: NA
d_call: TRBD1
cdr3_aa: CASSTFGTGTYEQYF
cdr3_nt: TGTGCCAGTAGTACCTTCGGGACAGGGACCTACGAGCAGTACTTC

cdr3_length: 14
v_call: TRBV5-4
j_call: TRBJ2-7
clone_size: NA
d_call: NA
cdr3_aa: CASSPGQGSYEQYF
cdr3_nt: TGTGCCAGCAGCCCCGGGCAGGGCTCCTACGAGCAGTACTTC

cdr3_length: 14
v_call: TRBV2
j_call: TRBJ1-1
clone_size: NA
d_call: NA
cdr3_aa: CASSESRPNTEAFF
cdr3_nt: TGTGCCAGCAGTGAGTCAAGGCCGAACACTGAAGCTTTCTTT